Below, 8 T cell receptor beta chains from the same sample are listed, as sequenced in a study of T cells after posttransplantation cyclophosphamide. Profiling relied on immunoSEQ multiplex PCR, and the TCRdb table lists in-frame clones only, not all of them. Found here are 30,000 or so clones, no singletons; the ten largest cover about 4.9%. Sequencing used PBMCs. These receptors were taken from a woman in her thirties in good health and a related stem cell transplant donor.

Many counts were recorded for this clone. The chain employs TRBV6-1 and TRBJ1-2; D possibly corresponds to TRBD1 (5 bases). The ends were cut back, 0 bases at V and 8 bases at J, with 13 bases in the middle. Per germline, CDR1 MNHNS and CDR2 SASEGT. This CDR3 region has 14 residues. In DNA, the CDR3 is TGTGCCAGCAGTGAAGCAGGGTGGGGCTTGGGCTACACCTTC. Its protein is CASSEAGWGLGYTF.

At least ten counts were recorded for this clone. The chain recombines TRBV4-1 with TRBJ2-3; D is undetermined. Trimming pared 0 bases from V and 2 bases from J, leaving 9 bases between. The CDR3 totals 15 residues. Germline CDR1 MGHRA, CDR2 YSYEKL. CDR3 sequence reads: CASSQDSRTTDTQYF. DNA for the CDR3: TGCGCCAGCAGCCAAGACTCTAGAACCACAGATACGCAGTATTTT.

There are many counts of this clone. The chain combines TRBV6-1 with TRBJ1-3; 7 positions agree with TRBD1. CDR1 is MNHNS, CDR2 SASEGT, per germline. The J segment lost 4 bases and the V segment lost 2 bases, leaving 5 bases of the junction unmatched. The CDR3 has 15 residues. CDR3 nucleotide sequence: TGTGCCAGCAGTGAATACAGGGGAGGAGGAAACACCATATATTTT. This encodes CASSEYRGGGNTIYF.

This clone was seen repeatedly, ten times or more. J is TRBJ1-1 and V is TRBV18; D is unclear. This CDR3 is built from 14 residues. Germline CDR1 KGHSH, CDR2 LQKENI. Deletions cut 2 bases from V and 4 bases from J, with 11 bases between. CDR3 sequence reads: CASSPDLAGTEAFF. In DNA, the CDR3 is TGTGCCAGCTCACCAGATCTTGCGGGCACTGAAGCTTTCTTT.

This clone was counted at least ten times. The V gene is TRBV28, the J gene TRBJ1-2; D remains ambiguous. The germline V gene has CDR1 MDHEN and CDR2 SYDVKM. Trimming stripped 6 bases from V and 8 bases from J, with 19 bases between. This CDR3 is 14 amino acids long. The CDR3 reads CASSPPSGRRGYTF. CDR3 coding DNA: TGTGCCAGCAGCCCGCCGTCGGGGAGGAGAGGCTACACCTTC.

The V and J genes are TRBV19 and TRBJ1-5; D is undetermined. Trimming removed 5 bases from V and 3 bases from J, with 11 bases in between. The CDR3 consists of 14 residues. Germline CDR1 reads LNHDA; CDR2 reads SQIVND (reference sequence). The CDR3 DNA sequence: TGTGCCAGTAGTGTAGTAGGGCTCAATCAGCCCCAGCATTTT. This translates into CASSVVGLNQPQHF.

At least ten counts were recorded for this clone. V usage is TRBV10-3 and J usage is TRBJ2-1, with D perhaps TRBD1 (6 bases). The CDR3 is 16 amino acids. Trimming pared 6 bases from V and 3 bases from J, leaving 18 bases between. CDR1 ENHRY and CDR2 SYGVKD come from the germline V gene. CDR3: CAIRKRDNSIYNEQFF. The DNA for the CDR3 is TGTGCCATCAGAAAGAGGGACAACTCGATCTACAATGAGCAGTTCTTC.

This clone was detected ten times or more. The CDR3 nucleotides are TGTGCCAGCAGTGACAGATACGAGCAGTACTTC. This translates into CASSDRYEQYF. The chain uses TRBV6-2 or TRBV6-3 and TRBJ2-7, with D tentatively TRBD1 (5 bases). Deletions cut 5 bases from V and 4 bases from J, with 6 bases between. In germline, CDR1 is MNHEY, CDR2 SVGEGT. The CDR3 is made up of 11 amino acids.